This is a list of T cell receptor beta chains from one sample in a study of blood T cells in healthy people across ages. TCRdb recomputed calls from the 5' RACE reads with MiXCR, one row per CDR3 protein. This sample has about 970,000 distinct CDR3 sequences, with roughly 50% found just once. Material for sequencing was blood. All receptors come from a woman in her fifties or sixties in good health. Both conserved end residues are part of each CDR3. The order of the fields is V gene, J gene, clone size, D gene, CDR3 DNA, CDR3 protein. A D gene is named only where the DNA matches it firmly. Clone size appears in some rows only: once, few, many, or a class for an expanded clone.

>TRBV6-5|TRBJ2-4|-|TRBD1
TGTGCCAGCAGTTTGACAACCGGGACAGGGACGGGTGAGCAGTACTTC
CASSLTTGTGTGEQYF
>TRBV5-8|TRBJ1-5|-|-
TGTGCCAGCAGCAATGGGATGGATCAGCCCCAGCATTTT
CASSNGMDQPQHF
>TRBV7-9|TRBJ1-2|few|TRBD1
TGTGCCAGCAGCTTATGGAGGGGACAGATGAACTATGGCTACACCTTC
CASSLWRGQMNYGYTF
>TRBV24-1|TRBJ2-7|few|-
TGTGCCACCAGTGATCGGGACCAGAGCTCCTACGAGCAGTACTTC
CATSDRDQSSYEQYF
>TRBV11-2|TRBJ2-7|-|TRBD2
TGTGCCACCTCCCAGACTAGCGGGAGCGAGCAGTACTTC
CATSQTSGSEQYF
>TRBV6-6|TRBJ2-7|-|TRBD1
TGTGCCAGCACCCGGACAGGGGGATATTACGAGCAGTACTTC
CASTRTGGYYEQYF
>TRBV7-3|TRBJ1-2|few|-
TGTGCCAGCAGCTTAACGGGGGCAGGGATACACACCTTC
CASSLTGAGIHTF
>TRBV20-1|TRBJ2-1|few|TRBD2
TGCAGTGCGGAACGTGGGGCGGGAGGGCCCACTGAGCAGTTCTTC
CSAERGAGGPTEQFF
>TRBV15|TRBJ1-1|-|-
TGTGCCACCAGCACCAGGGGGAACACTGAAGCTTTCTTT
CATSTRGNTEAFF
>TRBV12-3/TRBV12-4|TRBJ2-5|many|-
TGTGCCAGCAGTTCAGGTCGCTTAGAGACCCAGTACTTC
CASSSGRLETQYF
>TRBV12-3/TRBV12-4|TRBJ1-1|few|-
TGTGCCAGCAGTCTCCCTGGGGTCCGAACTGAAGCTTTCTTT
CASSLPGVRTEAFF
>TRBV20-1|TRBJ2-1|-|TRBD2
TGCAGTGCTAGTGGTTCGCCTAGCGGGGGTCCATGGAAAAATGAGCAGTTCTTC
CSASGSPSGGPWKNEQFF
>TRBV7-9|TRBJ2-3|-|TRBD2
TGTGCCAGCAGCCCCTCTCGGATAGCGGGTAGCACAGATACGCAGTATTTT
CASSPSRIAGSTDTQYF
>TRBV5-8|TRBJ2-7|-|TRBD1
TGTGCCAGCAGCTCCGGACAGGGTAGGCACGAGCAGTACTTC
CASSSGQGRHEQYF
>TRBV10-3|TRBJ2-2|-|-
TGTGCCATCAGTGATGAAGGGTATAACGGGGAGCTGTTTTTT
CAISDEGYNGELFF
>TRBV5-1|TRBJ2-5|-|TRBD2
TGCGCCAGCAGCCCGCGGGGGACCAACCTTCAAGAGACCCAGTACTTC
CASSPRGTNLQETQYF
>TRBV20-1|TRBJ2-7|-|TRBD2
TGCAGTGCCCTAGGGACTAGCGGGAGGGCGAGCTACGAGCAGTACTTC
CSALGTSGRASYEQYF
>TRBV29-1|TRBJ2-4|few|-
TGCAGCGTTGGGCTGGGTGGGGAAAACATTCAGTACTTC
CSVGLGGENIQYF
>TRBV20-1|TRBJ2-5|-|TRBD2
TGCAGTGCTAGAGCCCCTAGCGGAGCCAACAATGAGCAGTACTTC
CSARAPSGANNEQYF
>TRBV15|TRBJ2-1|-|TRBD2
TGTGCCACCAGCCGCTTGACTAGCGGGAGAAGGGATGAGCAGTTCTTC
CATSRLTSGRRDEQFF
>TRBV7-2|TRBJ2-1|-|-
TGTGCCAGCAGCTTAGTTCTAGCAGCGCAGTTCTTC
CASSLVLAAQFF
>TRBV7-2|TRBJ2-7|-|TRBD2
TGTGCCAGCAGCCTGCGGGGGGGTGAATCCTACGAGCAGTACTTC
CASSLRGGESYEQYF